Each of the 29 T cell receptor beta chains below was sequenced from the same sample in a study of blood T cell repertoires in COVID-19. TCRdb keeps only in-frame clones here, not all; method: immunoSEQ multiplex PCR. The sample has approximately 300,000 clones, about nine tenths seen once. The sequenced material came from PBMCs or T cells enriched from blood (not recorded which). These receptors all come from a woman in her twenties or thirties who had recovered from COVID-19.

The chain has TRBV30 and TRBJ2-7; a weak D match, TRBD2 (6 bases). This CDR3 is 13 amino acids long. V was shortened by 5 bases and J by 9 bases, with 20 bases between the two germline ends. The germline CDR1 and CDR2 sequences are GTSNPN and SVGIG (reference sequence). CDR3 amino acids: CAWDSGTLSGQYF. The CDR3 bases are TGTGCCTGGGACTCCGGGACTCTTAGTGGGCAGTACTTC.

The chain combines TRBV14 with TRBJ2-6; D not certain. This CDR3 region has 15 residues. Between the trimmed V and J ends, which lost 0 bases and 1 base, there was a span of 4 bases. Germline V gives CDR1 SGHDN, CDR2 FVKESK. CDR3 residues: CASSQDLSGANVLTF. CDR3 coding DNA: TGTGCCAGCAGCCAAGATTTATCTGGGGCCAACGTCCTGACTTTC.

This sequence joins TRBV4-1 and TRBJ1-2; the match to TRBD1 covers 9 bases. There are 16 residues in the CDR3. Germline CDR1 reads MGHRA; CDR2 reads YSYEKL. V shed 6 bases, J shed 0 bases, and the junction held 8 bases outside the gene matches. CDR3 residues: CASSLNGQGTNYGYTF. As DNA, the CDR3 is TGCGCCAGCAGTCTTAACGGACAGGGGACTAACTATGGCTACACCTTC.

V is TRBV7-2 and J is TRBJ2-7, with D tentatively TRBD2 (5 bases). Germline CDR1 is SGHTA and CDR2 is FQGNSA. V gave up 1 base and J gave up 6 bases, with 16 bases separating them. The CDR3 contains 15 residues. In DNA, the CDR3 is TGTGCCAGCAGCTTAGTTTACGGGGAGTACGTCGAGCAGTACTTC. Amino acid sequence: CASSLVYGEYVEQYF.

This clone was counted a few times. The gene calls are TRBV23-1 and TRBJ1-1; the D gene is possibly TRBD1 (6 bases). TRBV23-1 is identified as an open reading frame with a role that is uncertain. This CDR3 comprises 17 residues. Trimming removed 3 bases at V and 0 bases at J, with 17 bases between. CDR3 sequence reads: CASSHPGHMIMNTEAFF. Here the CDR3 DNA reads TGCGCCAGCAGTCATCCGGGACATATGATAATGAACACTGAAGCTTTCTTT.

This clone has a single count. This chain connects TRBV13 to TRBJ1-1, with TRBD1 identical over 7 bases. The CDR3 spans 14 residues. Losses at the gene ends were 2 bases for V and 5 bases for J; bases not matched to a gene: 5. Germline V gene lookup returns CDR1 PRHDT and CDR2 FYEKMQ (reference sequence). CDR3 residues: CASSLKGARTEAFF. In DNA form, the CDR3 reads TGTGCCAGCAGCTTAAAGGGGGCGAGGACTGAAGCTTTCTTT.

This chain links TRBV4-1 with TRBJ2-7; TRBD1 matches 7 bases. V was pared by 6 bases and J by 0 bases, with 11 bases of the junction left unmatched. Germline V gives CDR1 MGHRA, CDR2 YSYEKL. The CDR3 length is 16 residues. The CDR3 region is CASSEPRHRGSYEQYF. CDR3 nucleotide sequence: TGCGCCAGCAGTGAGCCAAGGCACAGGGGCTCCTACGAGCAGTACTTC.

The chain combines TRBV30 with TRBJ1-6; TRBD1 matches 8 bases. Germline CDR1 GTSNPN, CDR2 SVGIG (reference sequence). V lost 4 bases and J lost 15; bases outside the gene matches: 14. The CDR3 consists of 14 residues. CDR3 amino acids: CAWTPGQVLIGLHF. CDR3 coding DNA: TGTGCCTGGACGCCGGGACAGGTCCTAATAGGCCTCCACTTT.

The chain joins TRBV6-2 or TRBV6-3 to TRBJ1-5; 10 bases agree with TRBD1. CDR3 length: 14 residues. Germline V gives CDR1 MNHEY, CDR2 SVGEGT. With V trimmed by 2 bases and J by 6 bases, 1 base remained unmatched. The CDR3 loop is CASSYGDRGQPQHF. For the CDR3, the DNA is TGTGCCAGCAGTTACGGGGACAGGGGTCAGCCCCAGCATTTT.

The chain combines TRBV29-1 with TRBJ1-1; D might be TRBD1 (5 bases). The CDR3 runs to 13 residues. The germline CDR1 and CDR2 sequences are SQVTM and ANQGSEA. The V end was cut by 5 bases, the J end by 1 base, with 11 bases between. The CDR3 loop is CSVRAGQNTEAFF. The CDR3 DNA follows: TGCAGCGTTAGAGCAGGGCAGAACACTGAAGCTTTCTTT.

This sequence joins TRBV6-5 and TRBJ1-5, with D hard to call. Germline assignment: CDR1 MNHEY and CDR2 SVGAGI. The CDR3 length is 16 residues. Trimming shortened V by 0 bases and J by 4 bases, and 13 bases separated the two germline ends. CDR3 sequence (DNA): TGTGCCAGCAGTTACTCCCCACCTACTCTTAATCAGCCCCAGCATTTT. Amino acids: CASSYSPPTLNQPQHF.

CDR3 in amino acids: CASSLESSGSDTQYF. CDR3 nucleotide sequence: TGTGCCAGCAGCTTAGAATCCAGCGGGAGTGATACGCAGTATTTT. This chain links TRBV7-9 with TRBJ2-3; 8 nucleotides agree with TRBD2. Losses at the gene ends were 1 base for V and 6 bases for J; bases not matched to a gene: 6. CDR1 and CDR2 from the germline V gene are SEHNR and FQNEAQ (reference sequence). This CDR3 is built from 15 residues.

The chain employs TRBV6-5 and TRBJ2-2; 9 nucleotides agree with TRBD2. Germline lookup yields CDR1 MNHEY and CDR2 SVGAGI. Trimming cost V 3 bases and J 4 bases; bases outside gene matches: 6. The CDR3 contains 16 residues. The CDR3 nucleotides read TGTGCCAGCAGTTATTTGTCTAGCGGGATCACCGGGGAGCTGTTTTTT. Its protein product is CASSYLSSGITGELFF.

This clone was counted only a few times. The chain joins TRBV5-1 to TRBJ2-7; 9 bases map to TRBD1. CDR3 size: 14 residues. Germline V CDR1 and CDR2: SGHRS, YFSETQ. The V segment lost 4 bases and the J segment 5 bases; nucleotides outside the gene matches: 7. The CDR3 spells CASSRGTGTHEQYF. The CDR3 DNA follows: TGCGCCAGCAGCCGCGGGACAGGGACCCACGAGCAGTACTTC.

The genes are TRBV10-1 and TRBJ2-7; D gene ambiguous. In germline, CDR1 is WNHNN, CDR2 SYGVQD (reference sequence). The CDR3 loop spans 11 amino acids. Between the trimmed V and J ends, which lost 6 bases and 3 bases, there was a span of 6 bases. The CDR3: CASSYYYEQYF. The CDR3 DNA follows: TGCGCCAGCAGCTACTACTACGAGCAGTACTTC.

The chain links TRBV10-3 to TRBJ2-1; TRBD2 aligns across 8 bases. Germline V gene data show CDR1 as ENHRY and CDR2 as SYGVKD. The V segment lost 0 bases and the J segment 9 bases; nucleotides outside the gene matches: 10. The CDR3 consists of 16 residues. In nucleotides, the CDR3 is TGTGCCATCAGTGAGTCTCGGGGGACTAGTACCGTTGAGCAGTTCTTC. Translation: CAISESRGTSTVEQFF.

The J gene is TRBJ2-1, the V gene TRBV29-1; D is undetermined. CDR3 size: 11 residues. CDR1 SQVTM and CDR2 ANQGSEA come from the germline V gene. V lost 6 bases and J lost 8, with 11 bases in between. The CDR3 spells CSVGWHHEQFF. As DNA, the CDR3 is TGCAGCGTCGGGTGGCACCATGAGCAGTTCTTC.

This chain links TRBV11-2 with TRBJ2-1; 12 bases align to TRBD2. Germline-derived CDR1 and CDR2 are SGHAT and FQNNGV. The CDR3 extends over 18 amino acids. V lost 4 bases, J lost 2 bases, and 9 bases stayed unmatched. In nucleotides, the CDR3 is TGTGCCAGCAGCTGGGGACTAGCGGGCAGAGCTCCCTACAATGAGCAGTTCTTC. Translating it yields CASSWGLAGRAPYNEQFF.

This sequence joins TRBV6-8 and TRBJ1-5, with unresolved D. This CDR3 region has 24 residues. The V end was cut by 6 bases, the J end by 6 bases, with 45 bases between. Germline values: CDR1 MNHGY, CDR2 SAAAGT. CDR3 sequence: CASSFRAWPRPPKYARWAIQPQHF. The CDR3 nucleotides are TGTGCCAGCAGCTTCCGAGCTTGGCCCCGACCCCCAAAATATGCGCGCTGGGCAATTCAGCCCCAGCATTTT.

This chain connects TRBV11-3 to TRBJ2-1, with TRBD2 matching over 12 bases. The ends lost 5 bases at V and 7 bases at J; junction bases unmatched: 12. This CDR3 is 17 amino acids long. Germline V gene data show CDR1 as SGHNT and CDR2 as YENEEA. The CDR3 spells CASSHWASGRANNEQFF. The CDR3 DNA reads TGTGCCAGCAGCCACTGGGCTAGCGGGAGGGCCAATAATGAGCAGTTCTTC.

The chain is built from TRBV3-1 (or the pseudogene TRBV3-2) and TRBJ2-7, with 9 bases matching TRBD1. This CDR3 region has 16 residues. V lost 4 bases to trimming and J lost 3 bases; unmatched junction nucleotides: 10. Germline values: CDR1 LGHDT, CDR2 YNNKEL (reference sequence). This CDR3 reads CASSPQGANPYYEQYF. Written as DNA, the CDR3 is TGTGCCAGCAGCCCACAGGGGGCCAATCCCTACTACGAGCAGTACTTC.

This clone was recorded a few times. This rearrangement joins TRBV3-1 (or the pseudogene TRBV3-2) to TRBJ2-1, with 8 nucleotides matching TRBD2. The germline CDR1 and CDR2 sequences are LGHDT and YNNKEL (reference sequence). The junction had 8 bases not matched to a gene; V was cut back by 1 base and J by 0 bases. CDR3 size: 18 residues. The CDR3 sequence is CASSQALAGYNSYNEQFF. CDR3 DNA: TGTGCCAGCAGCCAAGCCTTAGCGGGGTACAACTCCTACAATGAGCAGTTCTTC.

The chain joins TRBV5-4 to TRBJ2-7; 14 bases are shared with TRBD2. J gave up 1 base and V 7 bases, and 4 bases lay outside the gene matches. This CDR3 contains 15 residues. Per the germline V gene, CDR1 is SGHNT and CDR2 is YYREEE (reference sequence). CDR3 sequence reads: CASGLAGGRSYEQYF. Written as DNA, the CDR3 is TGTGCCAGCGGACTAGCGGGAGGTCGTTCCTACGAGCAGTACTTC.

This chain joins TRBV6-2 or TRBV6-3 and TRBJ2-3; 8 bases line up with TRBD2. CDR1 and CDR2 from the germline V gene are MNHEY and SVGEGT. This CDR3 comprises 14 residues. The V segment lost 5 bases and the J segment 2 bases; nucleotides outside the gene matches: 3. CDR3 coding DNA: TGTGCCAGCAGTCTAGCGGGCGACACAGATACGCAGTATTTT. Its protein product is CASSLAGDTDTQYF.

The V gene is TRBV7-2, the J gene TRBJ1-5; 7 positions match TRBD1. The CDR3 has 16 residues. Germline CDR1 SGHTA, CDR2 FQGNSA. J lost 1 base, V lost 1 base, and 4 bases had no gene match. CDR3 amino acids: CASSLDAGGSNQPQHF. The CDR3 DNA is TGTGCCAGCAGCTTAGATGCAGGGGGGAGCAATCAGCCCCAGCATTTT. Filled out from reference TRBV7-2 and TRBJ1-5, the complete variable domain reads GAGVSQSPSNKVTEKGKDVELRCDPISGHTALYWYRQSLGQGLEFLIYFQGNSAPDKSGLPSDRFSAERTGGSVSTLTIQRTQQEDSAVYLCASSLDAGGSNQPQHFGDGTRLSIL.

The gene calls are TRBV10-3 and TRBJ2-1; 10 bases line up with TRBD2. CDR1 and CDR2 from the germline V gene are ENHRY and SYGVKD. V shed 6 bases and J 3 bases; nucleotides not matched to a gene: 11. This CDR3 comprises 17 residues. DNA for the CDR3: TGTGCCATCAGGAACAGAGACTTAGCGGGAGGCTACAATGAGCAGTTCTTC. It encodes CAIRNRDLAGGYNEQFF.

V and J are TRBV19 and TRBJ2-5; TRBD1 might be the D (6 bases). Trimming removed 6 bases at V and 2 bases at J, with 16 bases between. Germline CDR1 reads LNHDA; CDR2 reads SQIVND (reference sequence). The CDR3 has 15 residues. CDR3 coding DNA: TGTGCCAGTAGCCAAACAGGGACCGAGCAAGAGACCCAGTACTTC. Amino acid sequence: CASSQTGTEQETQYF. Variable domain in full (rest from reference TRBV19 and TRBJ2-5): DGGITQSPKYLFRKEGQNVTLSCEQNLNHDAMYWYRQDPGQGLRLIYYSQIVNDFQKGDIAEGYSVSREKKESFPLTVTSAQKNPTAFYLCASSQTGTEQETQYFGPGTRLLVL.

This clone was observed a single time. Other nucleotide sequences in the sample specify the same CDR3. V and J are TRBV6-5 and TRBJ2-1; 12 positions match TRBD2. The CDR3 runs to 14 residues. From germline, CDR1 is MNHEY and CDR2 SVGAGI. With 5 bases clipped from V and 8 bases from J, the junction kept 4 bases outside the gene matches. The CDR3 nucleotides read TGTGCCAGCAGTCCCGGACTAGCGGGGTATGAGCAGTTCTTC. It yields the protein CASSPGLAGYEQFF.

The CDR3 loop reads CASSFEGQLFYGYTF. CDR3 sequence (DNA): TGTGCCAGCAGCTTCGAGGGACAGCTATTTTATGGCTACACCTTC. The chain links TRBV5-5 to TRBJ1-2, with TRBD1 matching over 7 bases. This CDR3 is 15 amino acids long. The V gene's germline CDR1 is SGHKS and CDR2 YYEKEE (reference sequence). J gave up 5 bases and V 2 bases, and 9 bases lay outside the gene matches.